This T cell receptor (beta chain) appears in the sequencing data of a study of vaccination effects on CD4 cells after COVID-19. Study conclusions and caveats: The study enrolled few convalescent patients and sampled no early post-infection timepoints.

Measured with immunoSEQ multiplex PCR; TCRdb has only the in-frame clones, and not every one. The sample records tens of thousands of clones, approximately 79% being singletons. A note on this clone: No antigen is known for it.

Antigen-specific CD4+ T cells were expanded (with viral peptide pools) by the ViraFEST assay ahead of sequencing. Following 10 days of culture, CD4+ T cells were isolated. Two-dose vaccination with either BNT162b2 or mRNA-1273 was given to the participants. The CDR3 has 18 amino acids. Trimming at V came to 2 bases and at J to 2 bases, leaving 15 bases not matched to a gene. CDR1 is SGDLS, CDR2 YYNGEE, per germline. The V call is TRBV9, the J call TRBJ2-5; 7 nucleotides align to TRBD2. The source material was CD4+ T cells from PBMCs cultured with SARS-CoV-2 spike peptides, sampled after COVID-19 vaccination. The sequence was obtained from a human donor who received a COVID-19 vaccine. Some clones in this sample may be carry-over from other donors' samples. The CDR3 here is CASSVGSGTTLTQETQYF. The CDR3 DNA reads TGTGCCAGCAGCGTGGGGTCCGGGACTACCCTCACTCAAGAGACCCAGTACTTC. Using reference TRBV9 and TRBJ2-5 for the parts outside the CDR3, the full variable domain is DSGVTQTPKHLITATGQRVTLRCSPRSGDLSVYWYQQSLDQGLQFLIQYYNGEERAKGNILERFSAQQFPDLHSELNLSSLELGDSALYFCASSVGSGTTLTQETQYFGPGTRLLVL.